The clone carrying this T cell receptor (beta chain) came up many times. Antigen unknown. V lost 1 base, J lost 6 bases, and 14 bases lay in between. CDR3 length equals 15 residues. Germline V CDR1 and CDR2: SGHTA, FQGNSA. These data originate in a study of T cell repertoires in cytomegalovirus infection. Turning to the study itself: In the study, CMV epitopes included recently identified HLA-C-restricted and well-studied HLA-B-restricted ones. Both a matching HLA type and CMV infection were indicated by public TCR beta signatures. Whole-study results and caveats: Carriage of CMV together with the relevant HLA was identifiable through cumulative public TCR beta family frequency. Clonotype analysis showed dominance of the ex vivo response by HLA-C-restricted CMV-specific TCR beta clonotypes.

TCRdb reanalysed the reads using MiXCR and keeps one entry per CDR3 protein. The table records approximately 910,000 distinct CDR3 sequences, approximately 30% of them present only once. The sequencing used cultured CD8+ T cells from PBMCs, collected from culture after CMV antigen stimulation. This chain connects TRBV7-2 to TRBJ2-3; D is perhaps TRBD2 (5 bases). This TCR came from a human donor in good health (CMV status not recorded). Some clones in this sample may be carry-over from other donors' samples. Here the CDR3 DNA reads TGTGCCAGCAGCTTAGAATTGGGAACTAGTGATACGCAGTATTTT. Its translation: CASSLELGTSDTQYF.